This is a list of T cell receptor beta chains from one sample in a study of T cells in lung cancer brain metastases. Profiled with immunoSEQ multiplex PCR; TCRdb holds only in-frame clones, not every one. The sample carries over 1,400 clones, 80% to 90% recorded once. Sequenced: tumor tissue from a brain metastasis. The receptors derive from a woman between 50 and 59 years old with non-small cell lung cancer that had spread to the brain. Both conserved end residues are part of each CDR3. The order of the fields is clone size, V gene, D gene, J gene, CDR3 DNA, CDR3 protein. D genes are given only for firm matches. Clone size appears in some rows only: once, few, many, or a class for an expanded clone.

>once|TRBV30|TRBD2|TRBJ2-1
TGTGCCTGGAGTGCCCTCCGGGGGGGGCTAAGCGATGAGCAGTTCTTC
CAWSALRGGLSDEQFF
>-|TRBV5-1|TRBD2|TRBJ2-7
TGCGCCAGCAGCTTCCACGGACTAGCGGGAGACAACGAGCAGTACTTC
CASSFHGLAGDNEQYF
>-|TRBV7-8|TRBD1|TRBJ2-7
TGTGCCAGCAGCTTGGATCAAGGACAGGGCGGGTACGAGCAGTACTTC
CASSLDQGQGGYEQYF
>-|TRBV15|-|TRBJ2-7
TGTGCCACCAGCAGAGTGGGGGGCTCCTACGAGCAGTACTTC
CATSRVGGSYEQYF
>-|TRBV28|-|TRBJ2-1
TGTGCCAGCAGTTTAAGTACCGGGTTGTACAATGAGCAGTTCTTC
CASSLSTGLYNEQFF
>-|TRBV6-6|-|TRBJ1-4
TGTGCCAGCAGCCGAAGACAGGCCGGAGAAAAACTGTTTTTT
CASSRRQAGEKLFF
>once|TRBV7-2|-|TRBJ2-7
TGTGCCAGCAGCTTGTTCGTGACGCAGCAGTACTTC
CASSLFVTQQYF
>few|TRBV2|TRBD2|TRBJ2-2
TGTGCCAGCAGGGTTACTAGCGGGAAAAACACCGGGGAGCTGTTTTTT
CASRVTSGKNTGELFF
>-|TRBV27|TRBD2|TRBJ2-1
TGTGCCAGCAGTCCCAAGGGTGTGCCGGGAGGCCACAATGAGCAGTTCTTC
CASSPKGVPGGHNEQFF
>-|TRBV29-1|-|TRBJ1-2
TGCAGCGTATTAGACGGACACTATGGCTACACCTTC
CSVLDGHYGYTF
>-|TRBV5-1|TRBD2|TRBJ2-5
TGCGCCAGCAGCCTTAGCGGGAGGCAAGAGACCCAGTACTTC
CASSLSGRQETQYF
>-|TRBV2|-|TRBJ1-6
TGTGCCAGCAGGGAAGACAGTCCCAATTCACCCCTCCACTTT
CASREDSPNSPLHF
>-|TRBV7-9|TRBD1|TRBJ2-7
TGTGCCAGCAGCCCGCCGACCAGGGGGCCTCCCTACGAGCAGTACTTC
CASSPPTRGPPYEQYF
>-|TRBV20-1|-|TRBJ1-2
TGCAGTCCAGGGTGGGGCTCTGGCTACACCTTC
CSPGWGSGYTF
>-|TRBV7-2|-|TRBJ1-1
TGTGCCAGCAGCTTAGTGCGGGGGAACACTGAAGCTTTCTTT
CASSLVRGNTEAFF
>-|TRBV7-8|TRBD2|TRBJ2-1
TGTGCCAGCAGCTCCCCGCAGCGGGAGGCCCACAATGAGCAGTTCTTC
CASSSPQREAHNEQFF
>-|TRBV5-1|-|TRBJ2-7
TGCGCCAGCAGCCTCCGACAGGTTCCCCACGAGCAGTACTTC
CASSLRQVPHEQYF
>few|TRBV4-1|-|TRBJ2-2
TGCGCCAGCAGCCACAGGGCTGGTGGAGAGGGGGAGCTGTTTTTT
CASSHRAGGEGELFF
>-|TRBV30|-|TRBJ1-3
TGTGCCTGGACCCCTCTCCTCGGTCTTGCTGGAAACACCATATATTTT
CAWTPLLGLAGNTIYF
>-|TRBV7-9|-|TRBJ2-5
TGTGCCAGCAGCTTAGCGGCGGGACCTGGGGAGACCCAGTACTTC
CASSLAAGPGETQYF
>-|TRBV7-2|-|TRBJ1-2
TGTGCCAGCAGCTTAGATGGTCACCGCGCTAACTATGGCTACACCTTC
CASSLDGHRANYGYTF
>few|TRBV27|-|TRBJ2-2
TGTGCCAGCAGCCCCCCCGTGAACACCGGGGAGCTGTTTTTT
CASSPPVNTGELFF
>once|TRBV14|TRBD2|TRBJ2-7
TGTGCCAGCCGTAGCCTAGCGGGAGTCGAGCAGTACTTC
CASRSLAGVEQYF
>-|TRBV7-8|-|TRBJ2-1
TGTGCCAGCAGCTTAAGGGGGGCTAGGGTCGGCTCCTACAATGAGCAGTTCTTC
CASSLRGARVGSYNEQFF
>-|TRBV5-4|-|TRBJ2-1
TGTGCCAGCAGCTGGAGGACAGGGAGGGGGAATGAGCAGTTCTTC
CASSWRTGRGNEQFF
>-|TRBV4-2|-|TRBJ2-7
TGTGCCAGCAGCCAAGAGAGTACAGCTAATTACGGGACCAACGAGCAGTACTTC
CASSQESTANYGTNEQYF
>once|TRBV5-5|-|TRBJ2-5
TGTGCCAGCAGCTTGGCTCCCCACCAAGAGACCCAGTACTTC
CASSLAPHQETQYF
>-|TRBV7-3|TRBD2|TRBJ2-5
TGTGCCAGCAGCCCGAGCGGGACCCGGGGAGAGACCCAGTACTTC
CASSPSGTRGETQYF
>-|TRBV6-6|TRBD1|TRBJ1-2
TGTGCCAGCAGTTACGGGCAGGGGGGCCTCTACACCTTC
CASSYGQGGLYTF
>few|TRBV2|TRBD1|TRBJ1-1
TGTGCCAGCATCAGGACAGGCGGGACTGAAGCTTTCTTT
CASIRTGGTEAFF
>-|TRBV28|-|TRBJ1-4
TGTGCCAGCAGTCGATCGGGGACTGGGGCAACTAATGAAAAACTGTTTTTT
CASSRSGTGATNEKLFF
>-|TRBV7-2|-|TRBJ1-5
TGTGCCAGCGCTCTCCTTGGAGATAGCAATCAGCCCCAGCATTTT
CASALLGDSNQPQHF
>-|TRBV7-2|-|TRBJ2-7
TGTGCCAGCAGCTGGACAGTTTCCTACGAGCAGTACTTC
CASSWTVSYEQYF